The 32 T cell receptor beta chains presented below share a single source sample, sequenced in a study of CD8+ T cells in alopecia areata. Investigators isolated RNA and reverse transcribed it into cDNA to act as the sequencing template. Repertoires were generated with immunoSEQ multiplex PCR, while TCRdb's copy carries only in-frame clones and drops some. The table shows a few hundred thousand clones, with approximately 60% occurring only once. The specimen sequenced was CD8+ T cells sorted from blood. The receptors stem from a human donor in good health.

J is TRBJ2-7 and V is TRBV6-1; D ambiguous. The CDR3 spans 11 residues. The V gene lost 7 bases and the J gene lost 0 bases, with 4 bases spanning the gap. Germline V gene lookup returns CDR1 MNHNS and CDR2 SASEGT. The CDR3 coding sequence is TGTGCCAGCAAGGCCTCCTACGAGCAGTACTTC. Translated, it gives CASKASYEQYF.

This clone was detected a few times. The chain recombines TRBV13 with TRBJ1-2; D is possibly TRBD1 (6 bases). With 3 bases removed from V and 6 bases from J, the gap between germline ends came to 17 bases. The CDR3 is made up of 15 amino acids. Germline V CDR1 and CDR2: PRHDT, FYEKMQ (reference sequence). The CDR3 DNA sequence: TGTGCCAGCAGCTTGACAGGACAAATAACTAATGGCTACACCTTC. Its translation is CASSLTGQITNGYTF.

This clone was counted a few times. The J gene is TRBJ2-7, the V gene TRBV7-2; tentative D call: TRBD2 (7 bases). Germline values: CDR1 SGHTA, CDR2 FQGNSA. Trimming removed 4 bases from V and 6 bases from J, with 16 bases in between. The length of the CDR3 is 14 residues. The CDR3 here is CASSSWGGQGEQYF. CDR3 bases: TGTGCCAGCAGCTCCTGGGGGGGGCAAGGCGAGCAGTACTTC.

This clone was seen more than once but under ten times. CDR3 bases: TGTGCCAGCAGCTTTGTTCCCCCCTCCAATGAGCAGTTCTTC. Translating it yields CASSFVPPSNEQFF. V is TRBV7-2 and J is TRBJ2-1; no firm D call. CDR1 is SGHTA, CDR2 FQGNSA, per germline. Trimming took 3 bases from V and 6 from J, leaving 12 bases between them. This CDR3 comprises 14 residues.

This clone was detected many times. CDR3 amino acids: CASSGGGTTLVDTQYF. CDR3 DNA sequence: TGTGCGAGCTCTGGGGGGGGGACTACCCTGGTCGATACGCAGTATTTT. The rearrangement links TRBV7-9 to TRBJ2-3; TRBD2 matches at 7 bases. The CDR3 is 16 amino acids. Germline CDR1 reads SEHNR; CDR2 reads FQNEAQ (reference sequence).

The genes are TRBV7-8 and TRBJ2-5, with D possibly being TRBD1 (5 bases). This CDR3 is built from 15 residues. The germline V and J ends were trimmed by 1 base and 4 bases, with 13 bases remaining between them. Germline lookup yields CDR1 SGHVS and CDR2 FQNEAQ. The CDR3 loop is CASSLVGRDGETQYF. The CDR3 DNA follows: TGTGCCAGCAGCTTAGTGGGCAGGGATGGAGAGACCCAGTACTTC.

V usage is TRBV5-1 and J usage is TRBJ2-7; D remains ambiguous. Trimming stripped 0 bases from V and 0 bases from J, with 4 bases between. The CDR3 extends over 13 amino acids. Per germline, CDR1 SGHRS and CDR2 YFSETQ. Here the CDR3 DNA reads TGCGCCAGCAGCTTGGACATCTCCTACGAGCAGTACTTC. Protein: CASSLDISYEQYF.

This clone was seen a handful of times. The chain has TRBV29-1 and TRBJ1-2; no definite D call. This CDR3 is 13 amino acids long. The germline V gene has CDR1 SQVTM and CDR2 ANQGSEA. Trimming shortened V by 0 bases and J by 6 bases, and 11 bases separated the two germline ends. The CDR3 protein is CSVEEGRLDGYTF. The CDR3 nucleotides are TGCAGCGTTGAAGAGGGTCGACTCGATGGCTACACCTTC.

This clone was seen many times. The genes are TRBV5-8 and TRBJ2-5; 7 bases are a match to TRBD2. The germline gives CDR1 SGHTS, CDR2 YDEGEE. Germline trimming cut 2 bases from V and 5 bases from J; bases unmatched to any gene: 9. The CDR3 is 15 residues long. CDR3 sequence reads: CASSLGTSAMETQYF. The DNA of the CDR3 is TGTGCCAGCAGCTTAGGAACTAGCGCAATGGAGACCCAGTACTTC.

The chain joins TRBV5-1 to TRBJ1-2; the D gene is possibly TRBD1 (6 bases). Trimming took 4 bases from V and 6 from J, leaving 10 bases between them. CDR3 length: 12 residues. Germline loops: CDR1 SGHRS, CDR2 YFSETQ. This CDR3 is CASSGDIDGYTF. For the CDR3, the DNA is TGCGCCAGCAGCGGGGACATCGATGGCTACACCTTC.

J is TRBJ1-1 and V is TRBV30; D possibly corresponds to TRBD1 (5 bases). The CDR3 contains 14 residues. With 1 base removed from V and 1 base from J, the gap between germline ends came to 10 bases. Germline CDR1 and CDR2: GTSNPN and SVGIG (reference sequence). For the CDR3, the DNA is TGTGCCTGGAGTGCTGGGACGGCGAACACTGAAGCTTTCTTT. Protein sequence: CAWSAGTANTEAFF.

The J gene is TRBJ1-2, the V gene TRBV4-1; D unclear. V dropped 1 base and J dropped 4 bases, with 13 bases sitting between them. CDR1 and CDR2 from the germline V gene are MGHRA and YSYEKL. The CDR3 loop spans 15 amino acids. The CDR3 protein is CASSQGTEGGYGYTF. CDR3 in DNA: TGCGCCAGCAGCCAAGGCACAGAAGGAGGCTATGGCTACACCTTC.

The chain employs TRBV5-1 and TRBJ2-5; a weak D match, TRBD2 (5 bases). CDR1 is SGHRS, CDR2 YFSETQ, per germline. V gave up 1 base and J gave up 2 bases, with 6 bases separating them. CDR3 length equals 13 residues. CDR3 nucleotides: TGCGCCAGCAGCTTGTGGACTCAAGAGACCCAGTACTTC. Amino acids: CASSLWTQETQYF.

The gene calls are TRBV7-8 and TRBJ2-5; 12 bases are shared with TRBD1. CDR3 length: 16 residues. The germline CDR1 and CDR2 sequences are SGHVS and FQNEAQ. The ends lost 5 bases at V and 5 bases at J; junction bases unmatched: 9. CDR3 in DNA: TGTGCCAGCAGCAAAAGAGAGGGACAGGGGGCCGAGACCCAGTACTTC. This codes for CASSKREGQGAETQYF.

This clone appeared a few times. This chain joins TRBV7-6 and TRBJ2-3; TRBD1 matches at 9 bases. The length of the CDR3 is 14 residues. Looked up from germline, CDR1 is SGHVS and CDR2 is FNYEAQ. After removal of 5 bases from V and 3 bases from J, the junction contained 3 bases not matched to a gene. CDR3 protein: CASSAGQGTDTQYF. The CDR3 DNA sequence: TGTGCCAGCAGCGCAGGACAGGGGACAGATACGCAGTATTTT.

This clone was observed a handful of times. The chain carries TRBV23-1 and TRBJ1-5; D is perhaps TRBD1 (5 bases). TRBV23-1 is labeled an ORF, and its function is uncertain. This CDR3 has 18 amino acids. V shed 3 bases and J shed 0 bases, with 18 bases lying between them. The CDR3 DNA is TGCGCCAGCAGTCACTACCCGAGGACACCCCATAGCAATCAGCCCCAGCATTTT. It translates to CASSHYPRTPHSNQPQHF.

The CDR3 is CASSDSPGSGYGYTF. CDR3 coding DNA: TGTGCCAGCAGTGACTCACCAGGGAGTGGCTATGGCTACACCTTC. The chain joins TRBV6-4 to TRBJ1-2, with D possibly matching TRBD1 (5 bases). This CDR3 comprises 15 residues. Germline-derived CDR1 and CDR2 are MRHNA and SNTAGT. Trimming left V 0 bases short and J 4 bases short, with 12 bases between.

The rearrangement uses TRBV7-9 and TRBJ2-7; D tentatively fits TRBD1 or TRBD2 (5 bases each). Per germline, CDR1 SEHNR and CDR2 FQNEAQ (reference sequence). Trimming took off 1 base at V and 0 bases at J, with 13 bases between the two ends. This CDR3 contains 16 residues. CDR3: CASSLDRDGLSYEQYF. In DNA, the CDR3 is TGTGCCAGCAGCTTAGATAGGGACGGCCTCTCCTACGAGCAGTACTTC.

J is TRBJ1-2 and V is TRBV2; TRBD1 might be the D (5 bases). Germline V lookup: CDR1 SNHLY, CDR2 FYNNEI. V was pared by 2 bases and J by 4 bases, with 8 bases between. The CDR3 is 13 residues long. The CDR3 DNA is TGTGCCAGCAGTGAAATGGGGGGCTATGGCTACACCTTC. It codes for CASSEMGGYGYTF.

The gene calls are TRBV4-1 and TRBJ1-1; D remains ambiguous. The germline V and J ends were trimmed by 1 base and 1 base, with 7 bases remaining between them. CDR1 is MGHRA, CDR2 YSYEKL, per germline. The CDR3 length is 14 residues. CDR3 amino acids: CASSQGEGNTEAFF. In nucleotides, the CDR3 is TGCGCCAGCAGCCAAGGTGAGGGGAACACTGAAGCTTTCTTT.

There are a few counts of this clone. V and J are TRBV7-9 and TRBJ2-1; D ambiguous. CDR3 length: 12 amino acids. Trimming pared 1 base from V and 8 bases from J, leaving 6 bases between. The germline gives CDR1 SEHNR, CDR2 FQNEAQ (reference sequence). CDR3 DNA sequence: TGTGCCAGCAGCTTAGAATGGGATGAGCAGTTCTTC. It is translated as CASSLEWDEQFF.

V gene TRBV6-5 combines with J gene TRBJ2-7; no clear D. Germline V gives CDR1 MNHEY, CDR2 SVGAGI. The CDR3 is 15 residues long. Trimming stripped 2 bases from V and 2 bases from J, with 13 bases between. The CDR3 region is CASSYGLSSTYEQYF. Here the CDR3 DNA reads TGTGCCAGCAGTTACGGGCTATCAAGTACCTACGAGCAGTACTTC.

The genes are TRBV29-1 and TRBJ2-3; possibly TRBD2 for D (5 bases). Germline V lookup: CDR1 SQVTM, CDR2 ANQGSEA. The CDR3 runs to 13 residues. The V end was cut by 8 bases, the J end by 6 bases, with 18 bases between. CDR3 DNA sequence: TGCAGCATCCCGGGGTGGGGTTCGGATACGCAGTATTTT. Residues: CSIPGWGSDTQYF.

The chain joins TRBV7-9 to TRBJ2-1, with 11 positions matching TRBD2. CDR1 is SEHNR, CDR2 FQNEAQ, per germline (reference sequence). The CDR3 covers 16 residues. The V gene end was trimmed by 2 bases and the J gene end by 3 bases; junction bases not matched to a gene: 3. The CDR3 is CASSLTSGGYYNEQFF. The CDR3 DNA follows: TGTGCCAGCAGCTTAACTAGCGGGGGATACTACAATGAGCAGTTCTTC. The full variable domain, completed using reference TRBV7-9 and TRBJ2-1, is DTGVSQNPRHKITKRGQNVTFRCDPISEHNRLYWYRQTLGQGPEFLTYFQNEAQLEKSRLLSDRFSAERPKGSFSTLEIQRTEQGDSAMYLCASSLTSGGYYNEQFFGPGTRLTVL.

This clone was observed a single time. Here the CDR3 DNA reads TGTGCCTGGAGTGGAGCGGGGGGAGGGGAGACCCAGTACTTC. Protein: CAWSGAGGGETQYF. The chain carries TRBV30 and TRBJ2-5, with 9 bases that match TRBD2. With V trimmed by 1 base and J by 5 bases, 5 bases remained unmatched. The germline V gene encodes CDR1 GTSNPN and CDR2 SVGIG (reference sequence). The CDR3 loop spans 14 amino acids.

The genes are TRBV9 and TRBJ1-1; no clear D gene. Germline lookup yields CDR1 SGDLS and CDR2 YYNGEE. V was trimmed by 0 bases and J by 0 bases, leaving 6 bases between them. The CDR3 spans 14 residues. DNA for the CDR3: TGTGCCAGCAGCGTAGGGCTGCTGAACACTGAAGCTTTCTTT. Protein sequence: CASSVGLLNTEAFF.

The chain employs TRBV25-1 and TRBJ2-5; possibly TRBD1 or TRBD2 for D (6 bases each). Trimming removed 1 base at V and 5 bases at J, with 8 bases between. Looked up from germline, CDR1 is MGHDK and CDR2 is SYGVNS. The CDR3 has 13 amino acids. The CDR3 reads CASSEWGAETQYF. The CDR3 nucleotides read TGTGCCAGCAGTGAATGGGGGGCGGAGACCCAGTACTTC. Based on the CDR3 plus reference TRBV25-1 and TRBJ2-5, the full variable domain is EADIYQTPRYLVIGTGKKITLECSQTMGHDKMYWYQQDPGMELHLIHYSYGVNSTEKGDLSSESTVSRIRTEHFPLTLESARPSHTSQYLCASSEWGAETQYFGPGTRLLVL.

This sequence joins TRBV28 and TRBJ1-2; perhaps TRBD1 as D (6 bases). Deletions cut 1 base from V and 2 bases from J, with 11 bases between. Germline V CDR1 and CDR2: MDHEN, SYDVKM. This CDR3 contains 15 residues. This CDR3 is CASSLSGQRNYGYTF. Written as DNA, the CDR3 is TGTGCCAGCAGTTTATCGGGACAACGAAACTATGGCTACACCTTC.

The genes are TRBV29-1 and TRBJ1-1, with D unresolved. The CDR3 runs to 12 residues. Germline lookup yields CDR1 SQVTM and CDR2 ANQGSEA. V shed 1 base and J shed 11 bases, with 14 bases lying between them. CDR3 sequence (DNA): TGCAGCGTTGAAGTCTGGAGGTCCGGGGCTTTCTTT. Translation gives CSVEVWRSGAFF.

The table lists this clone with a few counts. The chain has TRBV29-1 and TRBJ1-2; D unclear. Germline CDR1 reads SQVTM; CDR2 reads ANQGSEA. The CDR3 has 13 residues. V was trimmed by 7 bases and J by 3 bases, leaving 15 bases between them. The CDR3 coding sequence is TGCAGCGCCTTGCCCGGGGAACACTATGGCTACACCTTC. Translation gives CSALPGEHYGYTF.

Here the CDR3 DNA reads TGTGCCAGCAGCTTGGAAGGGATCAATGAAAAACTGTTTTTT. It is translated as CASSLEGINEKLFF. The rearrangement uses TRBV5-6 and TRBJ1-4; D call uncertain. Trimming took off 0 bases at V and 5 bases at J, with 8 bases between the two ends. The CDR3 sequence is 14 residues long. CDR1 is SGHDT, CDR2 YYEEEE, per germline.

This chain links TRBV4-1 with TRBJ2-3, with D unclear. CDR1 is MGHRA and CDR2 is YSYEKL in the germline V gene. Trimming cost V 4 bases and J 4 bases, with 12 bases left between them. CDR3 size: 14 residues. Here the CDR3 reads CASSPNEPPDTQYF. For the CDR3, the DNA is TGCGCCAGCAGCCCCAATGAGCCCCCAGATACGCAGTATTTT.